This T cell receptor beta chain was sequenced for a study of T cells in Graves' hyperthyroidism and ophthalmopathy (dated by TCRdb to between 2018 and 2020). In terms of the full investigation: Peripheral blood samples were taken at initial diagnosis, before any treatment was given. To identify TCR V-J signatures that set the groups apart, the researchers used a discovery cohort of about a hundred patients, made up of 40 to 45 with Graves' ophthalmopathy and about 59 with stable Graves' hyperthyroidism. An independent validation cohort of under 20 hyperthyroidism patients and about 16 patients who later progressed to ophthalmopathy tested prospective prediction of ophthalmopathy. The roughly 94 discovery patients were randomly divided into training and test sets at a 7:3 ratio. Thyroid tissue and blood T-cell repertoires from about six Graves' hyperthyroidism patients were also compared in the study. After blood sampling, hyperthyroidism patients were treated with methimazole at a starting dose of 30 mg daily, and ophthalmopathy patients were treated with high-dose intravenous methylprednisolone. According to the paper, TCR Vbeta CDR3 sequencing was carried out on about 140 peripheral blood samples, which came from over 40 ophthalmopathy, around 74 hyperthyroidism and some 17 progressor patients.

The TCR beta CDR3 regions were amplified from RNA transcripts. The TCR CDR3 was subjected to a first round of RT-PCR using the HTBI primer set and the Qiagen OneStep RT-PCR kit. The libraries were constructed in a second round of multiplex PCR and then size-selected and purified. Libraries were sequenced paired-end with 100 bp reads on an Illumina HiSeq2000. Under the source paper's analysis protocol: Raw data were processed with SOAPnuke, discarding reads with adapters, uncalled bases, mean Phred below 15, or no exact constant-primer or identifier match. COPE v1.2.5 was used to merge the high-quality paired reads, and each unique nucleotide sequence was defined as a clonotype. Clonotypes were aligned to IMGT TRBV, TRBD and TRBJ reference segments using MiTCR v1.1. Analysis was restricted to V-J combinations with a frequency above 0.0001, which covered 98% to 99.2% of repertoires. A TCS score was defined as the ratio of F50 (clonal expansion) to E x V (chaos), with BLOSUM62-based TCRdist applied between CDR3 peptides within each V-J. Welch's t-statistics and random forest reduced 514 V-J features to roughly 13, which were used in a naive Bayes classifier (R e1071). The raw public data were reprocessed by TCRdb itself: fastp quality trimming at Q25, MiXCR clonotype calling, in-frame beta chains only. Identical CDR3 protein sequences are pooled into one entry, listed with their most common genes and DNA. The V and J calls were determined by TCRdb, not by the authors. In this sample the table shows 530,000 or so distinct CDR3 sequences, roughly 24% of which occur a single time. The ten top clones hold about 11% of the sample.

Study-level results and caveats: Most expanded thyroid clonotypes (frequency above 0.001) were also found in blood, which suggests that blood repertoires may mirror thyroid immune responses. Ophthalmopathy was separated from stable hyperthyroidism by a 13 V-J signature model, with approximately 85% sensitivity and around 81% specificity obtained in cross-validation and 80%/75% obtained in testing. Sample size was not statistically predetermined, and blinding of investigators to group allocation was not performed. During validation, the model predicted progression to ophthalmopathy a median of about 5.9 months ahead of onset, with around 65% sensitivity and 72.22% specificity.

CDR3 length: 18 amino acids, cysteine to phenylalanine. This entry keeps only the CDR3 DNA: 54 bases, framed from base 1. For CDR1 and CDR2, the germline V gene lists SGHAT and FQNNGV. From V the trimming removes 5 bases and from J it removes 0 bases, while the gene matches leave 8 bases of the junction unaccounted for. Concerning this clonotype itself: Its antigen has not been determined. Base qualities are not provided; no much larger clone lies one nucleotide away.

Moderately to severely active disease, a Clinical Activity Score of at least 3, a NOSPECS grade of at least 4, and a duration under 3 months were present in ophthalmopathy patients. Patients with uncontrolled infections, other autoimmune diseases, pregnancy or lactation were excluded. Diagnoses relied on clinical symptoms, serum thyroxine and TRAb, thyroid ultrasound and orbital computed tomography. PBMCs were separated from 8 to 10 ml of fresh peripheral blood using Ficoll-Paque density gradient centrifugation. Trizol reagent was used to extract total RNA, and RNA quality was then checked on an Agilent 2100 Bioanalyzer.

Input material: blood. This TCR derives from a woman aged 25 to 39 with Graves' ophthalmopathy. The V and J segments used are TRBV11-2 and TRBJ1-6, with 9 bases in between that match TRBD1. The CDR3 reads CASSVHGQGSSYNSPLHF. At the DNA level, the sequence is TGTGCCAGCAGCGTACACGGACAGGGGAGCTCCTATAATTCACCCCTCCACTTT.